Listed below are T cell receptor beta chains from one sample, sequenced in a study of CD8 T cells in Susac syndrome. TCRdb recomputed calls from the immunoSEQ multiplex PCR reads with MiXCR, one row per CDR3 protein. The sample gives approximately 170,000 distinct CDR3 sequences, 94% of which show up once; 0.08% to 0.095% is in the top ten. Sequenced material: CD4+ T cells from PBMCs. These receptors were collected from a human donor with multiple sclerosis. Both conserved end residues are part of each CDR3. The D gene is left open where the match is weak. Clone size, where shown, is once, few, many, or a class for clones that have expanded.

>.|TRBJ2-2|.|TRBV12-3/TRBV12-4
CASSHSGVRNTGELFF
TGTGCCAGCAGCCATTCAGGGGTCCGGAACACCGGGGAGCTGTTTTTT
>.|TRBJ2-1|once|TRBV5-6
CASSLEFRDEQFF
TGTGCCAGCAGCTTGGAATTCAGGGATGAGCAGTTCTTC
>.|TRBJ1-1|.|TRBV12-3/TRBV12-4
CASGNSMNTEAFF
TGTGCCAGCGGAAATTCGATGAACACTGAAGCTTTCTTT
>.|TRBJ2-5|.|TRBV12-3/TRBV12-4
CASMVSSVETQYF
TGTGCCAGCATGGTGAGCAGTGTCGAGACCCAGTACTTC
>.|TRBJ2-2|.|TRBV6-6
CASRTRRLANTGELFF
TGTGCCAGCAGGACACGGAGACTGGCGAACACCGGGGAGCTGTTTTTT
>TRBD1|TRBJ1-2|.|TRBV5-8
CASSSPGQTYGYTF
TGTGCCAGCAGCTCTCCGGGACAGACCTATGGCTACACCTTC
>TRBD1|TRBJ1-1|.|TRBV20-1
CSASRQGASEAFF
TGCAGTGCTAGTCGGCAGGGGGCCAGTGAAGCTTTCTTT
>TRBD1|TRBJ1-2|.|TRBV3-1
CASSPRDRDGYTF
TGTGCCAGCAGCCCCCGGGACAGGGATGGCTACACCTTC
>.|TRBJ1-1|.|TRBV7-9
CASSSQGAGTEAFF
TGTGCCAGCAGTTCCCAGGGTGCAGGCACTGAAGCTTTCTTT
>.|TRBJ1-1|.|TRBV28
CASSLVWVDGTEAFF
TGTGCCAGCAGTTTAGTATGGGTGGATGGGACTGAAGCTTTCTTT
>TRBD1|TRBJ2-5|once|TRBV9
CASSVGKGQQETQYF
TGTGCCAGCAGCGTAGGAAAGGGACAGCAAGAGACCCAGTACTTC
>.|TRBJ1-1|few|TRBV12-3/TRBV12-4
CASSPGRRNTEAFF
TGTGCCAGCAGTCCCGGGCGGCGGAACACTGAAGCTTTCTTT
>TRBD2|TRBJ2-1|.|TRBV7-9
CASSLREGNEQFF
TGTGCCAGCAGCTTACGGGAGGGAAATGAGCAGTTCTTC
>.|TRBJ2-1|.|TRBV5-1
CASSLIAANEQFF
TGCGCCAGCAGCTTGATCGCAGCAAATGAGCAGTTCTTC
>TRBD1|TRBJ1-1|.|TRBV18
CASSPMDRVGTEAFF
TGTGCCAGCTCACCAATGGACAGGGTGGGCACTGAAGCTTTCTTT
>TRBD1|TRBJ1-5|.|TRBV7-8
CASSSPGGNLPQHF
TGTGCCAGCAGTTCCCCAGGGGGCAATCTGCCCCAGCATTTT
>.|TRBJ2-3|.|TRBV25-1
CASSEASGTDTQYF
TGTGCCAGCAGTGAGGCTAGCGGCACAGATACGCAGTATTTT
>TRBD2|TRBJ2-1|.|TRBV6-5
CASSSRLAGGPVAEQFF
TGTGCCAGCAGTTCCCGACTAGCGGGAGGTCCGGTAGCCGAGCAGTTCTTC
>TRBD2|TRBJ2-7|.|TRBV3-1
CASSTRTSGSYEQYF
TGTGCCAGCAGCACCCGGACTAGCGGGAGTTACGAGCAGTACTTC
>.|TRBJ2-1|.|TRBV7-9
CASSHLPGVTDEQFF
TGTGCCAGCAGCCATCTGCCAGGGGTGACGGATGAGCAGTTCTTC
>.|TRBJ2-3|.|TRBV20-1
CSARDEPTDTQYF
TGCAGTGCTAGAGATGAGCCTACAGATACGCAGTATTTT
>TRBD1|TRBJ2-2|.|TRBV28
CASRSPGQLTGELFF
TGCGCCAGCAGATCCCCGGGACAGCTCACCGGGGAGCTGTTTTTT
>.|TRBJ1-5|.|TRBV18
CASSPQQGNNQPQHF
TGTGCCAGCTCACCACAACAGGGAAACAATCAGCCCCAGCATTTT
>.|TRBJ1-1|.|TRBV12-3/TRBV12-4
CASSEQGIGGEAFF
TGTGCCAGCAGTGAACAGGGAATCGGTGGTGAAGCTTTCTTT
>.|TRBJ2-2|.|TRBV5-5
CASSLGFGREVGTGELFF
TGTGCCAGCAGCTTGGGGTTTGGCAGGGAGGTAGGCACCGGGGAGCTGTTTTTT
>TRBD1|TRBJ2-3|.|TRBV6-2/TRBV6-3
CASTSRGQGFVDTQYF
TGTGCCAGCACCTCCCGAGGACAGGGGTTTGTGGATACGCAGTATTTT
>TRBD2|TRBJ2-1|.|TRBV5-1
CASSPQTSLSSPEQFF
TGCGCCAGCAGCCCTCAGACTAGCTTATCCTCCCCTGAGCAGTTCTTC
>.|TRBJ2-7|.|TRBV18
CASSPSQSYEQYF
TGTGCCAGCTCACCTTCCCAGTCCTACGAGCAGTACTTC
>.|TRBJ2-5|.|TRBV12-3/TRBV12-4
CASSSAGVETQYF
TGTGCCAGCAGTTCAGCAGGGGTGGAGACCCAGTACTTC
>.|TRBJ2-6|.|TRBV7-9
CASTHRLSGANVLTF
TGTGCCAGCACCCACCGACTCTCTGGGGCCAACGTCCTGACTTTC
>.|TRBJ2-7|.|TRBV10-3
CAISASAGAYEQYF
TGTGCCATCAGTGCTTCGGCAGGAGCCTACGAGCAGTACTTC
>.|TRBJ1-2|.|TRBV20-1
CSAEFRGYTF
TGCAGTGCGGAATTCAGGGGCTACACCTTC
>.|TRBJ2-5|.|TRBV30
CAWTASQETQYF
TGTGCCTGGACGGCTAGTCAAGAGACCCAGTACTTC
>TRBD2|TRBJ2-1|.|TRBV5-4
CASSFRIGGGYNEQFF
TGTGCCAGCAGCTTCCGCATCGGGGGAGGGTACAATGAGCAGTTCTTC
>.|TRBJ1-1|.|TRBV20-1
CSARGQNTEAFF
TGCAGTGCTAGAGGTCAGAACACTGAAGCTTTCTTT
>TRBD1|TRBJ2-7|.|TRBV7-9
CASSPLPTTGSSYEQYF
TGTGCCAGCAGCCCGCTGCCTACGACAGGGAGCTCCTACGAGCAGTACTTC
>TRBD2|TRBJ2-5|.|TRBV12-3/TRBV12-4
CASSFGTSGSWETQYF
TGTGCCAGCAGTTTTGGTACTAGCGGGAGCTGGGAGACCCAGTACTTC
>.|TRBJ1-1|.|TRBV12-3/TRBV12-4
CASSEHRDQNTEAFF
TGTGCCAGCAGTGAACACAGGGATCAGAACACTGAAGCTTTCTTT
>TRBD2|TRBJ2-3|.|TRBV7-7
CASSLASGSTDTQYF
TGTGCCAGCAGCTTAGCTAGCGGGAGCACAGATACGCAGTATTTT
>.|TRBJ1-5|once|TRBV29-1
CSVRVSSNQPQHF
TGCAGCGTCCGAGTGTCGAGCAATCAGCCCCAGCATTTT
>.|TRBJ2-1|.|TRBV29-1
CSVGSASYNEQFF
TGCAGCGTTGGTTCCGCCTCCTACAATGAGCAGTTCTTC
>.|TRBJ1-1|.|TRBV6-6
CASRSTDSREAFF
TGTGCCAGCAGATCAACGGACAGCAGAGAAGCTTTCTTT
>.|TRBJ2-4|.|TRBV6-1
CASCGKKNIQYF
TGTGCCAGCTGTGGGAAGAAAAACATTCAGTACTTC
>TRBD2|TRBJ2-3|.|TRBV12-3/TRBV12-4
CASRPSGRTSTDTQYF
TGTGCCAGCAGACCTAGCGGGAGGACTAGCACAGATACGCAGTATTTT
>.|TRBJ2-5|.|TRBV5-1
CASSLSGEQETQYF
TGCGCCAGCAGCTTATCGGGGGAACAGGAGACCCAGTACTTC
>.|TRBJ2-3|.|TRBV5-1
CASSLGSGTDTQYF
TGCGCCAGCAGCTTGGGGTCGGGCACAGATACGCAGTATTTT
>TRBD2|TRBJ2-2|.|TRBV7-8
CASSLSGINTGELFF
TGTGCCAGCAGCCTTAGCGGGATAAACACCGGGGAGCTGTTTTTT
>.|TRBJ1-2|.|TRBV7-9
CASSPGRSGYTF
TGTGCCAGCAGCCCCGGTAGAAGTGGCTACACCTTC
>TRBD2|TRBJ2-3|.|TRBV30
CAWTSGRVYGSTDTQYF
TGTGCCTGGACGAGCGGGAGGGTCTACGGTAGCACAGATACGCAGTATTTT
>.|TRBJ1-5|.|TRBV2
CASSEPVEGQPQHF
TGTGCCAGCAGTGAACCGGTCGAGGGTCAGCCCCAGCATTTT
>TRBD2|TRBJ2-1|.|TRBV28
CASRSSSGKLYNEQFF
TGTGCCAGCAGATCTAGTAGCGGGAAATTATACAATGAGCAGTTCTTC
>.|TRBJ1-2|.|TRBV13
CASSLEAAGAYGYTF
TGTGCCAGCAGCTTAGAAGCTGCAGGGGCCTATGGCTACACCTTC
>.|TRBJ1-1|.|TRBV5-6
CASSLGQRNTEAFF
TGTGCCAGCAGCTTGGGACAGAGGAACACTGAAGCTTTCTTT
>.|TRBJ1-5|few|TRBV29-1
CSVTVGNQPQHF
TGCAGCGTCACGGTCGGGAATCAGCCCCAGCATTTT
>.|TRBJ1-5|.|TRBV9
CASGGGGNQPQHF
TGTGCCAGCGGGGGTGGGGGCAACCAGCCCCAGCATTTT